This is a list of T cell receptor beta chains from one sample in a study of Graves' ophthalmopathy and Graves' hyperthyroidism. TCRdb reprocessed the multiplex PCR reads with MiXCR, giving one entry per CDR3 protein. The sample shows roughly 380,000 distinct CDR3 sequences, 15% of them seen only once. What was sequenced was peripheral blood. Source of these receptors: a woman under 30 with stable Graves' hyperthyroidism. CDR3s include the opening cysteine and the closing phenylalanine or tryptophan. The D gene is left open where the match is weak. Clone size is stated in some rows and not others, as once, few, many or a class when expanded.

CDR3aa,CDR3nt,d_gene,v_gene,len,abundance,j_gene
CASSSQGAGRQETQYF,TGTGCCAGCAGTTCACAGGGGGCGGGACGCCAAGAGACCCAGTACTTC,TRBD1,TRBV28,16,few,TRBJ2-5
CASSEDRLGAFF,TGTGCCAGCAGCGAGGACAGACTGGGAGCTTTCTTT,NA,TRBV6-2/TRBV6-3,12,many,TRBJ1-1
CASNSGAGELFF,TGTGCCAGCAATTCAGGCGCCGGGGAGCTGTTTTTT,NA,TRBV6-2/TRBV6-3,12,many,TRBJ2-2
CSARKGRVNTEAFF,TGCAGTGCTAGAAAGGGACGGGTGAACACTGAAGCTTTCTTT,NA,TRBV20-1,14,many,TRBJ1-1
CASSQGLRGETQYF,TGTGCCAGCAGCCAAGGGTTGAGGGGAGAGACCCAGTACTTC,NA,TRBV14,14,many,TRBJ2-5
CSVVGRGVETQYF,TGCAGCGTTGTCGGACGGGGGGTAGAGACCCAGTACTTC,TRBD2,TRBV29-1,13,many,TRBJ2-5
CSARDAVFYEQYF,TGCAGTGCTAGAGATGCAGTTTTCTACGAGCAGTACTTC,NA,TRBV20-1,13,many,TRBJ2-7
CASSYEGRDNTEAFF,TGTGCCAGCAGTTACGAGGGGAGAGATAACACTGAAGCTTTCTTT,NA,TRBV6-5,15,many,TRBJ1-1
CAWSGRSQAFF,TGTGCCTGGAGTGGCAGGAGTCAAGCTTTCTTT,NA,TRBV30,11,NA,TRBJ1-1
CASSPQGWRGDSGANVLTF,TGTGCCAGCAGCCCACAAGGTTGGAGGGGGGACTCTGGGGCCAACGTCCTGACTTTC,NA,TRBV11-1,19,many,TRBJ2-6
CASIGKGYEQYF,TGTGCCAGCATTGGAAAAGGCTACGAGCAGTACTTC,NA,TRBV6-2/TRBV6-3,12,many,TRBJ2-7
CASRVGELFF,TGTGCCAGCAGGGTCGGGGAGCTGTTTTTT,NA,TRBV2,10,many,TRBJ2-2
CSARLRQGRQPQHF,TGCAGTGCTAGATTAAGGCAGGGGCGTCAGCCCCAGCATTTT,NA,TRBV20-1,14,many,TRBJ1-5
CASSVDFVLGYTF,TGTGCCAGCAGCGTGGACTTCGTATTAGGCTACACCTTC,NA,TRBV7-2,13,many,TRBJ1-2
CASSKGSHTEAFF,TGTGCCAGCAGCAAGGGATCCCACACTGAAGCTTTCTTT,NA,TRBV7-9,13,NA,TRBJ1-1
CASSPLTPTATNTGELFF,TGTGCCAGCTCACCACTCACCCCGACAGCAACGAACACCGGGGAGCTGTTTTTT,NA,TRBV18,18,NA,TRBJ2-2
CASSFYQGAKGYTF,TGTGCCAGCAGTTTTTATCAAGGGGCGAAGGGCTACACCTTC,NA,TRBV12-3/TRBV12-4,14,many,TRBJ1-2